This passage covers 26 T cell receptor beta chains from one sample sequenced in a study of OX40 agonist ivuxolimab in advanced cancers. The protocol was immunoSEQ multiplex PCR, while the TCRdb copy is restricted to in-frame clones and leaves out a portion. The table lists roughly 40,000 clones, around 89% of them singletons. Sequenced here: CD4+ or CD8+ T cells sorted from blood, sampled in a trial of the OX40 agonist ivuxolimab. The source of these receptors is an adult with an advanced solid tumor such as melanoma, head and neck, liver or kidney cancer.

This clone was seen once. The gene calls are TRBV5-6 and TRBJ1-2, with D tentatively TRBD1 (5 bases). Trimming stripped 0 bases from V and 7 bases from J, with 28 bases between. The CDR3 sequence is 19 residues long. In germline, CDR1 is SGHDT, CDR2 YYEEEE. The chain's CDR3 is CASSLAYLGVEGLSIGYTF. The CDR3 DNA follows: TGTGCCAGCAGCTTGGCCTATTTGGGGGTCGAAGGTTTAAGCATTGGCTACACCTTC.

V and J are TRBV2 and TRBJ2-3, with D uncertain. This CDR3 has 10 residues. Germline V lookup: CDR1 SNHLY, CDR2 FYNNEI. V lost 10 bases to trimming and J lost 5 bases, with 7 bases between them. The CDR3 sequence is CATGVDTQYF. The CDR3 DNA reads TGTGCCACCGGAGTAGATACGCAGTATTTT.

This chain connects TRBV12-5 to TRBJ1-1, with D perhaps matching TRBD1 (6 bases). CDR1 and CDR2 from the germline V gene are LGHNT and FRNRAP. V lost 5 bases to trimming and J lost 4 bases, with 11 bases between them. The CDR3 covers 13 residues. CDR3 in amino acids: CASGKRGATEAFF. As DNA, the CDR3 is TGTGCTAGTGGTAAAAGGGGGGCCACTGAAGCTTTCTTT.

The chain uses TRBV6-1 and TRBJ1-4; D gene ambiguous. CDR3 size: 14 residues. The germline V and J ends were trimmed by 4 bases and 12 bases, with 18 bases remaining between them. Germline CDR1 reads MNHNS; CDR2 reads SASEGT. The CDR3 DNA reads as TGTGCCAGCAGTGTGGGCAATCGACGGGTGGAACTGTTTTTT. Protein sequence: CASSVGNRRVELFF.

The chain employs TRBV28 and TRBJ2-7; 7 bases fit TRBD1. The CDR3 consists of 14 residues. Germline assignment: CDR1 MDHEN and CDR2 SYDVKM. V lost 9 bases to trimming and J lost 2 bases; unmatched junction nucleotides: 10. CDR3 nucleotide sequence: TGTGCCAGTACAGACACAGGGGCCCCCTACGAGCAGTACTTC. Its protein is CASTDTGAPYEQYF. The full variable domain, in which reference TRBV28 and TRBJ2-7 provide the parts outside the CDR3, is DVKVTQSSRYLVKRTGEKVFLECVQDMDHENMFWYRQDPGLGLRLIYFSYDVKMKEKGDIPEGYSVSREKKERFSLILESASTNQTSMYLCASTDTGAPYEQYFGPGTRLTVT.

In DNA, the CDR3 is TGTGCCAGCAGCCCATCAACAGGGACCTACGAGCAGTACTTC. It yields the protein CASSPSTGTYEQYF. V gene TRBV7-2 combines with J gene TRBJ2-7; D perhaps matches TRBD1 (6 bases). CDR1 and CDR2 from the germline V gene are SGHTA and FQGNSA. V lost 5 bases and J 2 bases, leaving 13 bases between the germline ends. The CDR3 consists of 14 residues. Supplemented by reference TRBV7-2 and TRBJ2-7, the full variable domain reads GAGVSQSPSNKVTEKGKDVELRCDPISGHTALYWYRQSLGQGLEFLIYFQGNSAPDKSGLPSDRFSAERTGGSVSTLTIQRTQQEDSAVYLCASSPSTGTYEQYFGPGTRLTVT.

The chain carries TRBV2 and TRBJ1-6; TRBD1 matches at 7 bases. This CDR3 has 15 residues. Germline V gives CDR1 SNHLY, CDR2 FYNNEI. This CDR3 reads CAACRDSTYNSPLHF. For the CDR3, the DNA is TGTGCTGCTTGTCGGGACAGCACGTATAATTCACCCCTCCACTTT. The entire variable domain, with the rest obtained from reference TRBV2 and TRBJ1-6, is as follows: EPEVTQTPSHQVTQMGQEVILRCVPISNHLYFYWYRQILGQKVEFLVSFYNNEISEKSEIFDDQFSVERPDGSNFTLKIRSTKLEDSAMYFCAACRDSTYNSPLHFGNGTRLTVT.

V usage is TRBV19 and J usage is TRBJ2-7; no clear D. The V end lost 1 base, the J end lost 3 bases, and 10 bases lay between the germline ends. The CDR3 sequence is 14 residues long. Looked up from germline, CDR1 is LNHDA and CDR2 is SQIVND (reference sequence). The CDR3 sequence: CASSIGDPRYEQYF. The CDR3, as DNA: TGTGCCAGTAGTATAGGCGACCCCCGCTACGAGCAGTACTTC.

The V and J genes are TRBV5-1 and TRBJ2-7; no clear D. This CDR3 is built from 11 residues. Looked up from germline, CDR1 is SGHRS and CDR2 is YFSETQ. V was shortened by 0 bases and J by 7 bases, with 5 bases between the two germline ends. CDR3 loop: CASSLGLEQYF. In DNA form, the CDR3 reads TGCGCCAGCAGCTTGGGGTTAGAGCAGTACTTC. The complete variable domain, with remaining parts taken from reference TRBV5-1 and TRBJ2-7, reads KAGVTQTPRYLIKTRGQQVTLSCSPISGHRSVSWYQQTPGQGLQFLFEYFSETQRNKGNFPGRFSGRQFSNSRSEMNVSTLELGDSALYLCASSLGLEQYFGPGTRLTVT.

The genes are TRBV7-9 and TRBJ2-5; D is unclear. Germline lookup yields CDR1 SEHNR and CDR2 FQNEAQ (reference sequence). V lost 1 base and J lost 5, with 8 bases in between. The CDR3 has 13 residues. CDR3 sequence (DNA): TGTGCCAGCAGCTTAGAGGGTAGGGAGACCCAGTACTTC. Its protein product is CASSLEGRETQYF. Filled out from reference TRBV7-9 and TRBJ2-5, the complete variable domain reads DTGVSQNPRHKITKRGQNVTFRCDPISEHNRLYWYRQTLGQGPEFLTYFQNEAQLEKSRLLSDRFSAERPKGSFSTLEIQRTEQGDSAMYLCASSLEGRETQYFGPGTRLLVL.

The CDR3 bases are TGTGCCAGCAGCTGGGAGGGGGCAGGGGTCGGGAACATGCAAGAGACCCAGTACTTC. Amino acids: CASSWEGAGVGNMQETQYF. This sequence joins TRBV5-6 and TRBJ2-5; D assignment may be TRBD1 or TRBD2 (7 bases each). The germline V and J ends were trimmed by 3 bases and 2 bases, with 26 bases remaining between them. There are 19 residues in the CDR3. Germline CDR1 and CDR2: SGHDT and YYEEEE.

V usage is TRBV5-8 and J usage is TRBJ2-3, with TRBD1 matching over 8 bases. Per germline, CDR1 SGHTS and CDR2 YDEGEE. V lost 4 bases, J lost 0 bases, and 4 bases stayed unmatched. The CDR3 length is 15 residues. The CDR3 loop is CASSPGDRSTDTQYF. CDR3 DNA sequence: TGTGCCAGCAGCCCCGGGGACAGGAGCACAGATACGCAGTATTTT.

Concerning this clone itself: Because it lacks the conserved phenylalanine or tryptophan at the end, this CDR3 is likely a read error. The V gene is TRBV7-9, the J gene TRBJ1-2, with a tentative D call TRBD1 (5 bases). The germline gives CDR1 SEHNR, CDR2 FQNEAQ (reference sequence). The CDR3 has 12 residues. V was cut by 7 bases and J by 5 bases, with 11 bases left in between. CDR3 residues: CASNPGGYGYTL. The CDR3 region has the DNA TGTGCCAGCAACCCGGGGGGGTATGGCTACACCCTC.

This chain uses TRBV5-1 with TRBJ2-1; D is uncertain. This CDR3 spans 13 amino acids. V dropped 3 bases and J dropped 4 bases, with 8 bases sitting between them. Germline lookup yields CDR1 SGHRS and CDR2 YFSETQ. CDR3 sequence: CASSWATYNEQFF. The CDR3 DNA follows: TGCGCCAGCAGCTGGGCTACGTACAATGAGCAGTTCTTC.

The rearrangement joins TRBV11-2 to TRBJ2-7, with TRBD2 as a possible D gene (5 bases). The CDR3 totals 15 residues. V was trimmed by 1 base and J by 0 bases, leaving 10 bases between them. Germline CDR1 and CDR2: SGHAT and FQNNGV. Here the CDR3 DNA reads TGTGCCAGCAGCTTAGCCGGGATAAGCTCCTACGAGCAGTACTTC. It yields the protein CASSLAGISSYEQYF.

The J gene is TRBJ1-5, the V gene TRBV19; D gene ambiguous. Germline-derived CDR1 and CDR2 are LNHDA and SQIVND (reference sequence). The CDR3 totals 16 residues. V lost 4 bases and J lost 5, with 18 bases in between. The CDR3 DNA sequence: TGTGCCAGTAGTAAGAAAGCGCGACGTCGACATCAGCCCCAGCATTTT. This sequence encodes CASSKKARRRHQPQHF. Variable domain in full (rest from reference TRBV19 and TRBJ1-5): DGGITQSPKYLFRKEGQNVTLSCEQNLNHDAMYWYRQDPGQGLRLIYYSQIVNDFQKGDIAEGYSVSREKKESFPLTVTSAQKNPTAFYLCASSKKARRRHQPQHFGDGTRLSIL.

The chain is built from TRBV6-4 and TRBJ2-7, with D possibly being TRBD2 (5 bases). Germline V CDR1 and CDR2: MRHNA, SNTAGT. V was pared by 3 bases and J by 1 base, with 10 bases between. The CDR3 length is 14 residues. The CDR3 spells CASSEYGGSYEQYF. CDR3 sequence (DNA): TGTGCCAGCAGTGAGTATGGCGGGTCCTACGAGCAGTACTTC.

The rearrangement joins TRBV27 to TRBJ2-2; 9 positions match TRBD1. CDR3 length: 16 residues. Losses at the gene ends were 6 bases for V and 4 bases for J; bases not matched to a gene: 9. Per germline, CDR1 MNHEY and CDR2 SMNVEV (reference sequence). The DNA of the CDR3 is TGTGCCAGCAGCACTTACAGGGGGCAAGTCACCGGGGAGCTGTTTTTT. Translating it yields CASSTYRGQVTGELFF.

The chain links TRBV6-4 to TRBJ2-3; D ambiguous. The CDR3 runs to 15 residues. The V gene lost 7 bases and the J gene lost 2 bases, with 16 bases spanning the gap. Germline CDR1 and CDR2: MRHNA and SNTAGT. The CDR3 loop reads CASKRTVAPTDTQYF. The CDR3 DNA sequence: TGTGCCAGCAAGAGGACGGTTGCACCCACAGATACGCAGTATTTT.

The chain is built from TRBV5-4 and TRBJ2-7, with 8 bases that match TRBD2. CDR1 is SGHNT and CDR2 is YYREEE in the germline V gene (reference sequence). The CDR3 has 17 amino acids. Losses at the gene ends were 4 bases for V and 0 bases for J; bases not matched to a gene: 12. This CDR3 is CASSASLAGMASYEQYF. CDR3 DNA sequence: TGTGCCAGCAGCGCCAGCTTAGCGGGAATGGCCTCCTACGAGCAGTACTTC. The whole variable domain, filled in from reference TRBV5-4 and TRBJ2-7, reads ETGVTQSPTHLIKTRGQQVTLRCSSQSGHNTVSWYQQALGQGPQFIFQYYREEENGRGNFPPRFSGLQFPNYSSELNVNALELDDSALYLCASSASLAGMASYEQYFGPGTRLTVT.

The genes are TRBV9 and TRBJ1-1; D not resolved. V was trimmed by 5 bases and J by 8 bases, leaving 13 bases between them. The CDR3 has 12 amino acids. Germline assignment: CDR1 SGDLS and CDR2 YYNGEE. The CDR3 here is CASSANKGEAFF. CDR3 bases: TGTGCCAGCAGTGCCAACAAGGGCGAAGCTTTCTTT.

The chain carries TRBV29-1 and TRBJ2-7; the D is unclear. CDR1 and CDR2 from the germline V gene are SQVTM and ANQGSEA. V was trimmed by 3 bases and J by 4 bases, leaving 7 bases between them. The CDR3 totals 11 residues. CDR3 in DNA: TGCAGCGTTGAGTTGGAATACGAGCAGTACTTC. This sequence encodes CSVELEYEQYF.

The genes are TRBV4-1 and TRBJ2-7, with 8 positions matching TRBD1. The trim removed 5 bases at V and 2 bases at J, leaving 8 bases unmatched. The CDR3 consists of 15 residues. From germline, CDR1 is MGHRA and CDR2 YSYEKL. CDR3 residues: CASSYRQGSAYEQYF. The CDR3 region has the DNA TGCGCCAGCAGCTATAGACAGGGGTCTGCCTACGAGCAGTACTTC.

The J gene is TRBJ1-6, the V gene TRBV7-8; D perhaps matches TRBD1 (5 bases). The germline CDR1 and CDR2 sequences are SGHVS and FQNEAQ. The CDR3 has 16 residues. V lost 2 bases and J 9 bases, leaving 17 bases between the germline ends. The chain's CDR3 is CASSLTWQGRISPLHF. DNA for the CDR3: TGTGCCAGCAGCTTAACTTGGCAGGGCCGAATTTCACCCCTCCACTTT.

The chain is built from TRBV27 and TRBJ1-6; TRBD1 might be the D (5 bases). Trimming left V 4 bases short and J 10 bases short, with 14 bases between. The CDR3 is 14 amino acids. Germline CDR1 is MNHEY and CDR2 is SMNVEV (reference sequence). As DNA, the CDR3 is TGTGCCAGCAGTTGGGGACGGGGTAGATCACCCCTCCACTTT. Amino acids: CASSWGRGRSPLHF.

This chain uses TRBV15 with TRBJ2-6; no clear D. The CDR3 runs 15 residues. The V and J ends lost 3 bases and 1 base respectively, with 7 bases between them. In germline, CDR1 is LNHNV, CDR2 YYDKDF (reference sequence). Here the CDR3 reads CATSSPVSGANVLTF. DNA of the CDR3: TGTGCCACCAGCAGTCCCGTTTCTGGGGCCAACGTCCTGACTTTC.